The subject of this entry is one T cell receptor (beta chain). Its target is not known. The read ends 3 residues early relative to the CDR3; the germline J gene fills the gap. The protocol was immunoSEQ multiplex PCR, while the TCRdb copy is restricted to in-frame clones and leaves out a portion. Its table lists roughly 15,000 clones. This sample was taken from a study of T cells in women clearing cervical HPV infection. Study information: Controls were women whose single incident HPV16 infection cleared within 12 months without precancer or cancer.

All donors had a single incident cervical HPV16 infection, not prevalent. HPV was found by MY09/MY11 PCR and dot-blot genotyping. Study-wide findings and caveats: TRBV6-7 abundance was lower in cases than controls (around 0.1% versus 0.15%).

Germline V gene lookup returns CDR1 ENHRY and CDR2 SYGVKD. The CDR3 totals 12 residues. The germline V and J ends were trimmed by 3 bases and 6 bases, with 9 bases remaining between them. The sequence was collected from a woman aged 18 to 75 with a cervical HPV16 infection that either progressed to CIN3+ or cleared (not recorded which). Sequenced: blood buffy coat. The V call is TRBV10-3, the J call TRBJ2-7; D unclear. CDR3 protein: CAISDAAGEQYF. Incomplete CDR3 DNA: TGTGCCATCAGTGACGCCGCCGGCGAG.